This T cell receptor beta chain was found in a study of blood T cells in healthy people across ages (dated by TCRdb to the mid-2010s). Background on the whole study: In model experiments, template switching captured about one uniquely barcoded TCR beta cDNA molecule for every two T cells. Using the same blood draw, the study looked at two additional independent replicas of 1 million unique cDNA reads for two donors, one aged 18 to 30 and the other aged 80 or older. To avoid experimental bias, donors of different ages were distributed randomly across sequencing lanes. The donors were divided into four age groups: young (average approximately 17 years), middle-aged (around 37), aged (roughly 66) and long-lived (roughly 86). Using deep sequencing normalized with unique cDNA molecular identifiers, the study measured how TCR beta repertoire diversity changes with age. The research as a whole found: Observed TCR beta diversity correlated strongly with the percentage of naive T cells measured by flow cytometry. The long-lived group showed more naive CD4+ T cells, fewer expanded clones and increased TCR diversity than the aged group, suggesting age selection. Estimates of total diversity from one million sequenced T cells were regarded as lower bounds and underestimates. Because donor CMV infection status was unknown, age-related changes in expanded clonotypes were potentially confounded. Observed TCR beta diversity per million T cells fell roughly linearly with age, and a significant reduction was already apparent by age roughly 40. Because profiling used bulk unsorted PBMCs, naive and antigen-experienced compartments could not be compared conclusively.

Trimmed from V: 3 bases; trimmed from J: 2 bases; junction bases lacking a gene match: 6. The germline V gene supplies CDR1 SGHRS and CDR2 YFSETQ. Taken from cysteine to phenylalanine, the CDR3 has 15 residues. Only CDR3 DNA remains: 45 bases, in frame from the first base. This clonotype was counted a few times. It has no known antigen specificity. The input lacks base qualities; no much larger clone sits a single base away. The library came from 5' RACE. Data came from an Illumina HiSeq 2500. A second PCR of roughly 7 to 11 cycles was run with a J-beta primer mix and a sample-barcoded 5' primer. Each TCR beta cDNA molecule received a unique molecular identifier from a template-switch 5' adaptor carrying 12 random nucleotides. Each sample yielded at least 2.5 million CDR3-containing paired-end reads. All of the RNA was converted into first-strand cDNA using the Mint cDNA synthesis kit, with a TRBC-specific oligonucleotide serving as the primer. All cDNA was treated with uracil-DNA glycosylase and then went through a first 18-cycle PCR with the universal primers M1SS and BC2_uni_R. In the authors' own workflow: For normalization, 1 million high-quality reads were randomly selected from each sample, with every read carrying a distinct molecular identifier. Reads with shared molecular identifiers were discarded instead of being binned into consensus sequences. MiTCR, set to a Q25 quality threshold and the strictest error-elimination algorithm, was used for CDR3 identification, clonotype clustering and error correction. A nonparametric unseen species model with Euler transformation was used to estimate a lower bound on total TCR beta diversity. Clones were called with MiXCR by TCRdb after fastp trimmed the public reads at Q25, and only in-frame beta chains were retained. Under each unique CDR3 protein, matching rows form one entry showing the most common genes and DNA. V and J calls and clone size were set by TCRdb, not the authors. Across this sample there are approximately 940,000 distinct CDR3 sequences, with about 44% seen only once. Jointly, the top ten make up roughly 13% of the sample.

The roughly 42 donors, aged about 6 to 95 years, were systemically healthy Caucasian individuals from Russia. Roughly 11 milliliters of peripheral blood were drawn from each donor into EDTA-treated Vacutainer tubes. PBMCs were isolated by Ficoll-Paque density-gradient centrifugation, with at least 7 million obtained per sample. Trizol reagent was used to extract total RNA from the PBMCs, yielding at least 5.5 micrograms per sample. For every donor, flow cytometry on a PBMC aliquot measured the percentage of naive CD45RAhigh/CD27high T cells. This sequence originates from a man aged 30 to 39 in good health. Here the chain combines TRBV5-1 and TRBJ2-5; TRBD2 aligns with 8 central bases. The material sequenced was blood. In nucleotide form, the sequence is TGCGCCAGCAGCTACAACAGCGGGGGTCAAGAGACCCAGTACTTC. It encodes CASSYNSGGQETQYF.